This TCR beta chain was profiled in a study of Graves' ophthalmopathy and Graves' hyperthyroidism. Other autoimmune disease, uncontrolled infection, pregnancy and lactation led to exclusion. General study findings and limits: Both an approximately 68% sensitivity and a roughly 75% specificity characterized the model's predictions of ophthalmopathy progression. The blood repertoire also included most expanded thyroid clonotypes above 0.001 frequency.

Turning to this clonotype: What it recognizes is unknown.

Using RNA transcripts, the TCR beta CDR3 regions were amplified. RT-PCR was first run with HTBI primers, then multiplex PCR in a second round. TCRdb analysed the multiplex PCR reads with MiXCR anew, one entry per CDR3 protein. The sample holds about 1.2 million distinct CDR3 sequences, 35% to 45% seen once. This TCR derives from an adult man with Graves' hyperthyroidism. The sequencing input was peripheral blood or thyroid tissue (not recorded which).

CDR3 loop: CASKVLAGDPGELFF. The CDR3 coding sequence is TGTGCCAGCAAGGTTCTAGCGGGAGACCCCGGGGAGCTGTTTTTT. This sequence joins TRBV2 and TRBJ2-2, with 10 bases aligning to TRBD2. V lost 7 bases, J lost 6 bases, and 8 bases stayed unmatched. CDR3 size: 15 residues. Germline CDR1 is SNHLY and CDR2 is FYNNEI.